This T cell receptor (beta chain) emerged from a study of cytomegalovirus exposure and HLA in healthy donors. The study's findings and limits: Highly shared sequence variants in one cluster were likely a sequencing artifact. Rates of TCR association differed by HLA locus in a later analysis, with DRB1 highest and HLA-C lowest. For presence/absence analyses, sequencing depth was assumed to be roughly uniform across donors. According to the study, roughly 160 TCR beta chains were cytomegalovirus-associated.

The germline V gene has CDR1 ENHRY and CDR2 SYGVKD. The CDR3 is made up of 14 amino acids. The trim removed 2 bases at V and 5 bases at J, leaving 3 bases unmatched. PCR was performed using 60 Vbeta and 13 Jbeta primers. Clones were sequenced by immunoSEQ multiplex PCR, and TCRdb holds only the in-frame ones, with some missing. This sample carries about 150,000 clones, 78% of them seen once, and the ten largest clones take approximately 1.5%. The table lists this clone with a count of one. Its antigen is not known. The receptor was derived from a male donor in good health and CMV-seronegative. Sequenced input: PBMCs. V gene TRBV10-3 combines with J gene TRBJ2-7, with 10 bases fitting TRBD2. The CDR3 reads CAISEASGSHEQYF. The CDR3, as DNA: TGTGCCATCAGTGAGGCTAGCGGGAGCCACGAGCAGTACTTC.